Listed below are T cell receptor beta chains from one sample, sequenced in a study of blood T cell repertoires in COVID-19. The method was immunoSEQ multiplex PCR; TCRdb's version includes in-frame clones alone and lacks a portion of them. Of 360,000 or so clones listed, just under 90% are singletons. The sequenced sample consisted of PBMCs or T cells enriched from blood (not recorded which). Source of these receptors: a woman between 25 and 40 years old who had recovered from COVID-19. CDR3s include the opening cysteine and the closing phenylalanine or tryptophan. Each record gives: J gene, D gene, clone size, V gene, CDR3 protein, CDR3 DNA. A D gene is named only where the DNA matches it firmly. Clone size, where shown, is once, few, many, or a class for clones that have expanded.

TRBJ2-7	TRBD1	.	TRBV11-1	CASSPHRGVSYEQYF	TGTGCCAGCAGCCCACACAGGGGGGTTTCCTACGAGCAGTACTTC
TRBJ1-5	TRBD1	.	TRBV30	CAWSTTGGGQPQHF	TGTGCCTGGAGTACTACAGGGGGCGGTCAGCCCCAGCATTTT
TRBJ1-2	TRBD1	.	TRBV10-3	CAISEGTGDRDGYTF	TGTGCCATCAGTGAAGGGACAGGGGATAGGGATGGCTACACCTTC
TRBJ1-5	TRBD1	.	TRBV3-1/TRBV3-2	CASSQGNRGLGNQPQHF	TGTGCCAGCAGCCAAGGGAACAGGGGGCTAGGGAATCAGCCCCAGCATTTT
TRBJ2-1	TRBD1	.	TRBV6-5	CASSYSWDRGNEQFF	TGTGCCAGCAGTTACTCGTGGGACAGGGGGAATGAGCAGTTCTTC
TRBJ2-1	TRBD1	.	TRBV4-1	CASSHSQGLGEQFF	TGCGCCAGCAGCCACTCACAGGGGCTGGGAGAGCAGTTCTTC
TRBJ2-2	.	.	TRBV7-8	CASSLVWGQLGTGELFF	TGTGCCAGCAGCTTAGTTTGGGGGCAGTTAGGCACCGGGGAGCTGTTTTTT
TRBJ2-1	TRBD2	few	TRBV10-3	CAISTSSGGLYNEQFF	TGTGCCATCAGCACCTCTAGCGGGGGGCTCTACAATGAGCAGTTCTTC
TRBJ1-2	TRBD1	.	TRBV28	CASSLVGTGSGYTF	TGTGCCAGCAGTTTAGTTGGGACAGGGAGTGGCTACACCTTC
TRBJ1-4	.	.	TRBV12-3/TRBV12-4	CASSYRGTVVFF	TGTGCCAGCAGTTACCGGGGGACGGTAGTGTTTTTT
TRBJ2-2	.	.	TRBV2	CASSEGLVGTGELFF	TGTGCCAGCAGTGAAGGGCTAGTCGGCACCGGGGAGCTGTTTTTT
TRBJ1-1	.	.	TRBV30	CAWSVGAVNTEAFF	TGTGCCTGGAGTGTAGGGGCGGTGAACACTGAAGCTTTCTTT
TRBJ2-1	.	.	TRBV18	CASSPKLGSSYNEQFF	TGTGCCAGCTCACCAAAGTTAGGGAGCTCCTACAATGAGCAGTTCTTC
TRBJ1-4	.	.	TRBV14	CASSQDTVSLFF	TGTGCCAGCAGCCAAGATACTGTATCATTGTTTTTT
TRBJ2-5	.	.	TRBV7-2	CASSLAGGIQETQYF	TGTGCCAGCAGCTTAGCGGGGGGTATCCAAGAGACCCAGTACTTC
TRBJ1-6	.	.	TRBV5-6	CASSPWGVRMNSPLHF	TGTGCCAGCAGCCCGTGGGGGGTGCGAATGAATTCACCCCTCCACTTT
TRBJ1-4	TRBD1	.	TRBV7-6	CASSQTGVNEKLFF	TGTGCCAGCAGCCAGACAGGGGTTAATGAAAAACTGTTTTTT
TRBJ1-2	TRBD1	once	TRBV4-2	CASSHPDRERGYTF	TGTGCCAGCAGCCATCCCGACAGGGAAAGGGGCTACACCTTC
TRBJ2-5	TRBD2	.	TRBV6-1	CASSEALAGGLQETQYF	TGTGCCAGCAGTGAAGCATTGGCGGGGGGTCTCCAAGAGACCCAGTACTTC
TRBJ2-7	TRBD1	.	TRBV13	CASSSTGPGLREQYF	TGTGCCAGCAGCTCGACAGGGCCCGGTCTGAGGGAGCAGTACTTC
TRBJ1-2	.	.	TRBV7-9	CASSLRTAYGYTF	TGTGCCAGCAGCCTCCGGACAGCTTATGGCTACACCTTC
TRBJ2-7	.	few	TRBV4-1	CASSHQGLVMPYEQYF	TGCGCCAGCAGCCACCAGGGGTTAGTGATGCCCTACGAGCAGTACTTC
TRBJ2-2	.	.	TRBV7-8	CASCDQTATNTGELFF	TGTGCCAGCTGTGATCAGACAGCCACGAACACCGGGGAGCTGTTTTTT
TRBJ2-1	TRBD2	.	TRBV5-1	CASSPPGLAGIREQFF	TGCGCCAGCAGCCCTCCTGGACTAGCGGGAATTAGAGAGCAGTTCTTC
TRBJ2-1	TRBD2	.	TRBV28	CASSSDSGSSFNEQFF	TGTGCCAGCAGTTCCGATAGCGGGAGTTCTTTCAATGAGCAGTTCTTC
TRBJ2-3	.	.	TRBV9	CASSSSQGDTQYF	TGTGCCAGCAGCTCATCCCAGGGGGATACGCAGTATTTT
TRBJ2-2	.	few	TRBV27	CASSSFSTGELFF	TGTGCCAGCAGTTCCTTCAGCACCGGGGAGCTGTTTTTT
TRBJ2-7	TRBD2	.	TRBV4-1	CASSWIAGISYEQYF	TGCGCCAGCAGCTGGATAGCGGGAATATCCTACGAGCAGTACTTC
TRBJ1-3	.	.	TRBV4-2	CASSQVEGTGSGNTIYF	TGTGCCAGCAGCCAAGTCGAGGGCACGGGCTCTGGAAACACCATATATTTT
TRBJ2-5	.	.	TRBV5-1	CASSNFSSGATQYF	TGCGCCAGCAGCAATTTTAGCAGCGGCGCGACCCAGTACTTC
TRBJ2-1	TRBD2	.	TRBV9	CASSPSLRRSGGAYEQFF	TGTGCCAGCAGCCCATCCCTCCGGCGGAGCGGGGGGGCTTATGAGCAGTTCTTC
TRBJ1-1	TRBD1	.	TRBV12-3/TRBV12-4	CASLGQSNTEAFF	TGTGCCAGCTTGGGACAGTCTAACACTGAAGCTTTCTTT
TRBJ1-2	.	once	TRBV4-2	CASSQDKSGLNYGYTF	TGTGCCAGCAGCCAAGATAAAAGCGGACTGAACTATGGCTACACCTTC
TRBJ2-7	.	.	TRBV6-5	CASSPEGTRAYEQYF	TGTGCCAGCAGCCCCGAAGGGACACGAGCCTACGAGCAGTACTTC
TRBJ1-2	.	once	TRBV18	CASSPNAVDRTLFDGYTF	TGTGCCAGCTCACCCAACGCTGTCGACAGAACGCTATTTGATGGCTACACCTTC
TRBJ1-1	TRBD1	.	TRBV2	CASSTGTGKAFF	TGTGCCAGCAGTACCGGGACAGGGAAGGCTTTCTTT